These 5 T cell receptor beta chains share one sample of origin, sequenced in a study of T cell responses to AZD1222 COVID-19 vaccine. Libraries were prepared by immunoSEQ multiplex PCR; TCRdb keeps only in-frame clonotypes and omits some of them. Seen here are roughly 130,000 clones, just over 85% observed once, and the top ten hold 18%. The sequencing here drew on peripheral blood, taken on day 0 of MenACWY control vaccination. These receptors all come from an adult in good health.

The sample holds a few counts of this clone. The rearrangement links TRBV2 to TRBJ1-2, with D uncertain. Germline V gene lookup returns CDR1 SNHLY and CDR2 FYNNEI. The CDR3 covers 12 residues. V dropped 6 bases and J dropped 7 bases, with 12 bases sitting between them. The CDR3 spells CASRLTGVGYTF. In DNA, the CDR3 is TGTGCCAGCAGACTTACTGGGGTTGGCTACACCTTC.

The chain joins TRBV28 to TRBJ2-5, with D perhaps assigned TRBD1 or TRBD2 (5 bases each). Germline CDR1 is MDHEN and CDR2 is SYDVKM. Trimming removed 7 bases from V and 6 bases from J, with 18 bases in between. CDR3 length equals 14 residues. This CDR3 is CASTPPNWGQTQYF. The CDR3, as DNA: TGTGCCAGCACCCCTCCCAACTGGGGACAGACCCAGTACTTC.

The genes are TRBV6-2 or TRBV6-3 and TRBJ2-4; 12 bases are a match to TRBD2. The germline gives CDR1 MNHEY, CDR2 SVGEGT. Germline trimming cut 6 bases from V and 4 bases from J; bases unmatched to any gene: 7. The CDR3 extends over 16 amino acids. CDR3 loop: CASSLALAGGKNIQYF. The CDR3 nucleotides are TGTGCCAGCAGCCTCGCACTAGCGGGAGGAAAAAACATTCAGTACTTC.

The V call is TRBV9, the J call TRBJ2-1, with 12 positions matching TRBD2. The CDR3 is 19 amino acids. Trimming took 5 bases from V and 7 from J; bases not matched to a gene: 19. Germline V gene sequence: CDR1 SGDLS, CDR2 YYNGEE. CDR3 DNA sequence: TGTGCCAGCAGTACGGGCCTAGCGGGAGGGTCTCGGGGACGGAATGAGCAGTTCTTC. Encoded protein: CASSTGLAGGSRGRNEQFF. Filled out from reference TRBV9 and TRBJ2-1, the complete variable domain reads DSGVTQTPKHLITATGQRVTLRCSPRSGDLSVYWYQQSLDQGLQFLIQYYNGEERAKGNILERFSAQQFPDLHSELNLSSLELGDSALYFCASSTGLAGGSRGRNEQFFGPGTRLTVL.

The chain is built from TRBV5-6 and TRBJ2-7; 10 positions agree with TRBD2. The germline gives CDR1 SGHDT, CDR2 YYEEEE. The CDR3 contains 16 residues. The ends lost 2 bases at V and 2 bases at J; junction bases unmatched: 7. DNA for the CDR3: TGTGCCAGCAGCTTCCGGACTAGCGGTCTAACCTACGAGCAGTACTTC. This gives the protein CASSFRTSGLTYEQYF.